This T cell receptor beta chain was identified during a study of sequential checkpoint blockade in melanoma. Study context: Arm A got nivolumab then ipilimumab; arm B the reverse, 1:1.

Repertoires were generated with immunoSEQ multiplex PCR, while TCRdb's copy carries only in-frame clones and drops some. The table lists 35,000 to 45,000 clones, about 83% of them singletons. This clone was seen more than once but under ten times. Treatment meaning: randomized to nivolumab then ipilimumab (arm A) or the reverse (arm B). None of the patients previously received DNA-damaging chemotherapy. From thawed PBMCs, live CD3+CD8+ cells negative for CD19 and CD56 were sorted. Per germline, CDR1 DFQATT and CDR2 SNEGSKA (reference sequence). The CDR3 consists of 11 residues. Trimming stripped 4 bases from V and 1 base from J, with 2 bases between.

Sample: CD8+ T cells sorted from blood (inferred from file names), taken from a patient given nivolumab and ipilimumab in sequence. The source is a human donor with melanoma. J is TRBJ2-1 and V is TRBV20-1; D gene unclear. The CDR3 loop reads CSATSYNEQFF. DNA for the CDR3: TGCAGTGCTACATCCTACAATGAGCAGTTCTTC.